Shown below are 17 T cell receptor beta chains from a single sample sequenced in a study of cytomegalovirus exposure and HLA in healthy donors. 13 Jbeta primers and 60 Vbeta primers were used for the PCR. Sequencing was performed with immunoSEQ multiplex PCR; in TCRdb, only in-frame clones are kept and a portion is missing. The data show approximately 100,000 clones, about 80% seen once. The sample taken for sequencing was PBMCs. The source of these receptors is a man aged 40-49 years in good health and CMV-seronegative.

In this sample, this clone turned up a few times. The chain is built from TRBV28 and TRBJ1-4; D is uncertain. From germline, CDR1 is MDHEN and CDR2 SYDVKM. The CDR3 has 15 amino acids. V dropped 6 bases and J dropped 0 bases, with 11 bases sitting between them. The CDR3 loop is CASRPGGATNEKLFF. The CDR3 region has the DNA TGTGCCAGCAGGCCGGGCGGGGCAACTAATGAAAAACTGTTTTTT.

V gene TRBV28 combines with J gene TRBJ1-2; TRBD1 matches 8 bases. V trimming: 5 bases; J trimming: 7 bases; junction bases outside the gene matches: 6. CDR1 MDHEN and CDR2 SYDVKM come from the germline V gene. CDR3 length: 13 residues. The DNA for the CDR3 is TGTGCCAGCAGTAGGACAGGGATGCTTGGCTACACCTTC. Protein: CASSRTGMLGYTF.

The chain has TRBV5-1 and TRBJ2-7; no clear D. The CDR3 contains 14 residues. Germline CDR1 is SGHRS and CDR2 is YFSETQ. V was cut by 0 bases and J by 2 bases, with 9 bases left in between. The CDR3 sequence: CASSLEQSAYEQYF. DNA for the CDR3: TGCGCCAGCAGCTTGGAACAGTCCGCCTACGAGCAGTACTTC.

This clone was detected a few times. V gene TRBV19 combines with J gene TRBJ1-2; possible D gene TRBD1, 5 bases. Germline lookup yields CDR1 LNHDA and CDR2 SQIVND (reference sequence). The V gene lost 6 bases and the J gene lost 0 bases, with 11 bases spanning the gap. The CDR3 contains 14 residues. The CDR3 sequence is CASRGLDTNYGYTF. As DNA, the CDR3 is TGTGCCAGTAGGGGGCTCGATACTAACTATGGCTACACCTTC.

V is TRBV10-3 and J is TRBJ2-2; perhaps TRBD2 as D (5 bases). Trimming pared 7 bases from V and 2 bases from J, leaving 8 bases between. From germline, CDR1 is ENHRY and CDR2 SYGVKD. The CDR3 length is 13 residues. CDR3 sequence reads: CAIMRDNTGELFF. The CDR3 region has the DNA TGTGCCATCATGAGGGATAACACCGGGGAGCTGTTTTTT.

The V call is TRBV27, the J call TRBJ1-1, with TRBD1 matching 8 bases. V shed 5 bases, J shed 5 bases, and the junction held 10 bases outside the gene matches. CDR1 is MNHEY and CDR2 is SMNVEV in the germline V gene (reference sequence). The CDR3 is 15 residues long. The CDR3 nucleotides are TGTGCCAGCAGTACCCTCAGGGGGCAAGGAACTGAAGCTTTCTTT. Protein: CASSTLRGQGTEAFF.

The chain is built from TRBV6-1 and TRBJ2-7; D call uncertain. V was pared by 5 bases and J by 4 bases, with 9 bases between. The CDR3 has 12 amino acids. In germline, CDR1 is MNHNS, CDR2 SASEGT. The CDR3 spells CASSMTPYEQYV. The CDR3 DNA follows: TGTGCCAGCAGTATGACTCCTTACGAGCAGTACGTC.

The chain employs TRBV6-5 and TRBJ2-7; perhaps TRBD2 as D (5 bases). The V and J ends lost 7 bases and 0 bases respectively, with 13 bases between them. Germline values: CDR1 MNHEY, CDR2 SVGAGI. This CDR3 has 14 amino acids. CDR3 sequence: CASIRLPLSYEQYF. The CDR3 DNA reads as TGTGCCAGCATCCGACTACCCCTCTCCTACGAGCAGTACTTC.

The sample holds a few counts of this clone. V gene TRBV6-1 combines with J gene TRBJ2-7; 7 nucleotides match TRBD2. CDR1 and CDR2 from the germline V gene are MNHNS and SASEGT. V shed 5 bases and J 0 bases; nucleotides not matched to a gene: 4. This CDR3 is 14 amino acids long. The CDR3 DNA is TGTGCCAGCAGTTATGGGGGGGGCTCCTACGAGCAGTACTTC. This translates into CASSYGGGSYEQYF.

V and J are TRBV14 and TRBJ2-2; D is ambiguous. The CDR3 has 14 amino acids. V was trimmed by 1 base and J by 6 bases, leaving 9 bases between them. Germline V gene sequence: CDR1 SGHDN, CDR2 FVKESK. This CDR3 reads CASSQVQVSGELFF. The CDR3 DNA reads as TGTGCCAGCAGCCAAGTTCAGGTCTCCGGGGAGCTGTTTTTT. The full variable domain, completed using reference TRBV14 and TRBJ2-2, is EAGVTQFPSHSVIEKGQTVTLRCDPISGHDNLYWYRRVMGKEIKFLLHFVKESKQDESGMPNNRFLAERTGGTYSTLKVQPAELEDSGVYFCASSQVQVSGELFFGEGSRLTVL.

J is TRBJ2-5 and V is TRBV30, with TRBD2 matching 7 bases. After removal of 6 bases from V and 5 bases from J, the junction contained 6 bases not matched to a gene. Germline V gene lookup returns CDR1 GTSNPN and CDR2 SVGIG (reference sequence). CDR3 size: 12 residues. The CDR3 sequence is CACRWGGETQYF. CDR3 nucleotides: TGTGCCTGCCGGTGGGGAGGGGAGACCCAGTACTTC.

The V call is TRBV9, the J call TRBJ1-1; D perhaps matches TRBD1 (5 bases). V lost 4 bases and J 0 bases, leaving 13 bases between the germline ends. The CDR3 is made up of 15 amino acids. Germline values: CDR1 SGDLS, CDR2 YYNGEE. The CDR3 loop is CASSPRGLLNTEAFF. Written as DNA, the CDR3 is TGTGCCAGCAGCCCCCGGGGACTTTTGAACACTGAAGCTTTCTTT.

The CDR3 loop reads CASSYQQGLDTQYF. The CDR3 DNA is TGTGCCAGCAGTTACCAACAGGGGTTAGATACGCAGTATTTT. The chain employs TRBV6-5 and TRBJ2-3, with TRBD1 identical over 7 bases. Germline values: CDR1 MNHEY, CDR2 SVGAGI. V shed 2 bases and J 5 bases; nucleotides not matched to a gene: 4. The CDR3 runs to 14 residues.

The CDR3 region is CASSLLRGTSGGVAETQYF. CDR3 bases: TGTGCCAGCAGCTTACTACGTGGGACTAGCGGGGGGGTCGCGGAGACCCAGTACTTC. The V call is TRBV11-1, the J call TRBJ2-5, with TRBD2 identical over 16 bases. The length of the CDR3 is 19 residues. The V gene end was trimmed by 2 bases and the J gene end by 5 bases; junction bases not matched to a gene: 11. Germline V CDR1 and CDR2: SGHAT, FQDESV (reference sequence).

V and J are TRBV10-2 and TRBJ2-1, with 11 bases fitting TRBD2. This CDR3 contains 15 residues. V was clipped by 5 bases and J by 5 bases; unmatched bases: 5. The germline V gene encodes CDR1 WSHSY and CDR2 SAAADI. CDR3 DNA sequence: TGCGCCAGCAGTTTAGCGGGGGGGAGGAACAATGAGCAGTTCTTC. Protein sequence: CASSLAGGRNNEQFF.

The chain has TRBV2 and TRBJ1-2; unclear D gene. The V gene lost 2 bases and the J gene lost 0 bases, with 10 bases spanning the gap. CDR3 length: 15 residues. In germline, CDR1 is SNHLY, CDR2 FYNNEI. The CDR3 reads CASSEIMAANYGYTF. The CDR3 DNA is TGTGCCAGCAGTGAAATCATGGCGGCTAACTATGGCTACACCTTC.

V usage is TRBV5-1 and J usage is TRBJ1-2; no definite D call. Germline V gives CDR1 SGHRS, CDR2 YFSETQ. The germline V and J ends were trimmed by 2 bases and 8 bases, with 16 bases remaining between them. The CDR3 is made up of 14 amino acids. The CDR3: CASSLRWAYEGYTF. As DNA, the CDR3 is TGCGCCAGCAGCTTAAGGTGGGCATACGAAGGCTACACCTTC.